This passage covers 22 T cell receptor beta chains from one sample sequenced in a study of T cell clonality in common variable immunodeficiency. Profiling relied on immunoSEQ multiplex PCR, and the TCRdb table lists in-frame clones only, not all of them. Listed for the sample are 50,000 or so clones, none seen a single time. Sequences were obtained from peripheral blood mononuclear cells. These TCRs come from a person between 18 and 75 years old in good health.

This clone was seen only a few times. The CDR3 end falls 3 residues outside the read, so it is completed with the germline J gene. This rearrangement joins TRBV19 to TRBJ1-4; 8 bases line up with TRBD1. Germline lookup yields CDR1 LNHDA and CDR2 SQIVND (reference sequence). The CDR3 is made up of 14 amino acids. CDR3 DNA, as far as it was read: TGTGCCAGTAACAGGGGGGGAACTTGGTCACCA. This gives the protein CASNRGGTWSP. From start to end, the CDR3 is CASNRGGTWSPLFF.

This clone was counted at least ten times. Incomplete CDR3 DNA: TGCAGTGCTAGAAGGGGATTGGGAGCGGGAGGGCCCTACAATGAG. Protein: CSARRGLGAGGPYNE. In full, the CDR3 reads CSARRGLGAGGPYNEQFF. The gene calls are TRBV20-1 and TRBJ2-1, with 10 bases matching TRBD2. With the read ending 3 residues before the CDR3 end, the germline J gene is used to fill in that end. This CDR3 comprises 18 residues. Germline lookup yields CDR1 DFQATT and CDR2 SNEGSKA (reference sequence). With 2 bases clipped from V and 2 bases from J, the junction kept 12 bases outside the gene matches.

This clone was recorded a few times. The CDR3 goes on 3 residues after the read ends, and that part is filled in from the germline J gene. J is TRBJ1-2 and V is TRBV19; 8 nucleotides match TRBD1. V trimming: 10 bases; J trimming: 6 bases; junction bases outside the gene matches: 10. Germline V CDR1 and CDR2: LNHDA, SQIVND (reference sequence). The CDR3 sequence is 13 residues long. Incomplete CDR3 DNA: TGTGCCACAGAACAGGGGGGTTTGAATGGC. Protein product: CATEQGGLNG. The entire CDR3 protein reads CATEQGGLNGYTF.

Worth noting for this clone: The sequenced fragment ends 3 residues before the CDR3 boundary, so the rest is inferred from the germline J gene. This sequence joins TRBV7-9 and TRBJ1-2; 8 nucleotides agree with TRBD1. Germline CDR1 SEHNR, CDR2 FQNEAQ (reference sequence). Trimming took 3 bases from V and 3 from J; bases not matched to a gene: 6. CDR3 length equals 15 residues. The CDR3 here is CASSFGTGTDYGYTF. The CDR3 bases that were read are TGTGCCAGCAGCTTCGGGACAGGAACCGACTATGGC.

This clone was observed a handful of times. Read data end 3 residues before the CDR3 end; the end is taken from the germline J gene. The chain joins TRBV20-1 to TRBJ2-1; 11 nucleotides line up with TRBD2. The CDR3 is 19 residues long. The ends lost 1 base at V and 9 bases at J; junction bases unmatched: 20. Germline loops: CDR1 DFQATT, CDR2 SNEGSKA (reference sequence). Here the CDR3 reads CSARGAGGELAGGPTEQFF. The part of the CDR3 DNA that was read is TGCAGTGCTAGAGGGGCCGGGGGGGAATTAGCGGGAGGGCCAACTGAG.

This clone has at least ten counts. Incomplete CDR3 DNA: TGTGCCAGCAGACCGGGGGGCGCCTATGGC. It specifies CASRPGGAYG. The whole CDR3 reads CASRPGGAYGYTF. This chain connects TRBV28 to TRBJ1-2; weak D call: TRBD1 (6 bases). The read gets to within 3 residues of the CDR3 end, and the germline J gene fills in the rest. The germline CDR1 and CDR2 sequences are MDHEN and SYDVKM. CDR3 length: 13 amino acids. V lost 6 bases and J lost 4, with 12 bases in between.

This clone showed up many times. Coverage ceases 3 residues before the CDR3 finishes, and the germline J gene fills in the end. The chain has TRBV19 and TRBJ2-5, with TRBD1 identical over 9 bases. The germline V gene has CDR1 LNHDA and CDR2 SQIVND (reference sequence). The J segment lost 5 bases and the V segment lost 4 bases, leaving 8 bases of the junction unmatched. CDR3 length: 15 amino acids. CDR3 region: CASSTTGGAGETQYF. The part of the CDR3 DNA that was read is TGTGCCAGTAGTACAACAGGGGGCGCAGGGGAGACC.

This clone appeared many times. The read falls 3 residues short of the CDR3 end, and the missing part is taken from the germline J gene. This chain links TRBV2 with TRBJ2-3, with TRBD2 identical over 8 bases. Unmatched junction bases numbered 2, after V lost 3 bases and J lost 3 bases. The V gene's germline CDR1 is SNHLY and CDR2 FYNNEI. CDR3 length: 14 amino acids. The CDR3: CASSEREATDTQYF. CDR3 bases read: TGTGCCAGCAGTGAGCGGGAGGCAACAGATACG.

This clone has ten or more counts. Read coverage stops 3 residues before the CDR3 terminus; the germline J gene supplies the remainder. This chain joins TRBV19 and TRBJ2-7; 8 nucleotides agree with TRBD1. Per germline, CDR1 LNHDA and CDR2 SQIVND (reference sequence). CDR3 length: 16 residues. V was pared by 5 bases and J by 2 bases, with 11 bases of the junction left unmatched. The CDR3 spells CASSDLAGQVTYEQYF. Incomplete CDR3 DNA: TGTGCCAGTAGTGATCTTGCGGGACAGGTGACCTACGAG.

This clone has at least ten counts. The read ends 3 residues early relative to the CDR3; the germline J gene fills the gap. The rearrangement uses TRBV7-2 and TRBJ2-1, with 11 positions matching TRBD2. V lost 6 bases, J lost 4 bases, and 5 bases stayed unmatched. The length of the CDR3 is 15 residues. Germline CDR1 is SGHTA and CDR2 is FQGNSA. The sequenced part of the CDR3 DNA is TGTGCCAGCAGGCCGACTAGCGGGAATTACAATGAG. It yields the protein CASRPTSGNYNE. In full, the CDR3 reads CASRPTSGNYNEQFF.

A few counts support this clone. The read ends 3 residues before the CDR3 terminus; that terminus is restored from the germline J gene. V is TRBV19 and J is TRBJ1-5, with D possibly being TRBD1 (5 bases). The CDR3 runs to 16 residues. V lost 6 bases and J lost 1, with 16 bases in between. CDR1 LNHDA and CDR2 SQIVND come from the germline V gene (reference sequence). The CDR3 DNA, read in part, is TGTGCCAGTAGCTTAAGGGGAGAGGGGAGCAATCAGCCC. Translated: CASSLRGEGSNQP. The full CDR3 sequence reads CASSLRGEGSNQPQHF.

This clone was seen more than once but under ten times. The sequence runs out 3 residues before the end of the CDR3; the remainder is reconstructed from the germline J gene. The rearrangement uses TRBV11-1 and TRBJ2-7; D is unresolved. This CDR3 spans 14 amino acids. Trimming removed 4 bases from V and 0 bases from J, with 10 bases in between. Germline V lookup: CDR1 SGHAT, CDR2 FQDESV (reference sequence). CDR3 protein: CASSSGGRSYEQYF. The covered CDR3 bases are TGTGCCAGCAGCTCCGGCGGTCGCTCCTACGAG.

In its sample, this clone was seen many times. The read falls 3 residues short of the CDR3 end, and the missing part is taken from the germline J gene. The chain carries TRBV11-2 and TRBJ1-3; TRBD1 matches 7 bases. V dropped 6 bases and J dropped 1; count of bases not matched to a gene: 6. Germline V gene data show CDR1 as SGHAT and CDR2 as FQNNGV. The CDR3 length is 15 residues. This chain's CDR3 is CASSSDRVSGNTIYF. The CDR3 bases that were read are TGTGCCAGCAGTTCAGACAGGGTGTCTGGAAACACC.

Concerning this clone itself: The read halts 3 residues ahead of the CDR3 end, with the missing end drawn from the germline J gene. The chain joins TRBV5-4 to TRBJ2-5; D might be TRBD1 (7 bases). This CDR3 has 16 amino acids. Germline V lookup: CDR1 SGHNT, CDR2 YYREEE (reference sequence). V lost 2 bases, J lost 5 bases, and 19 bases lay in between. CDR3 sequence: CASSLLEGAGGETQYF. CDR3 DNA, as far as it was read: TGTGCCAGCAGCTTATTGGAGGGGGCAGGAGGGGAGACC.

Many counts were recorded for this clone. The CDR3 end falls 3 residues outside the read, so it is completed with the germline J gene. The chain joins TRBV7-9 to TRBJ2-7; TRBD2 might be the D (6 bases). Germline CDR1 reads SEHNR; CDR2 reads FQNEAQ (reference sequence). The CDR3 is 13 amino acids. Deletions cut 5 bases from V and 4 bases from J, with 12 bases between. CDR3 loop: CASSTHGTYEQYF. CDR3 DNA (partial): TGTGCCAGCAGCACCCACGGGACTTACGAG.

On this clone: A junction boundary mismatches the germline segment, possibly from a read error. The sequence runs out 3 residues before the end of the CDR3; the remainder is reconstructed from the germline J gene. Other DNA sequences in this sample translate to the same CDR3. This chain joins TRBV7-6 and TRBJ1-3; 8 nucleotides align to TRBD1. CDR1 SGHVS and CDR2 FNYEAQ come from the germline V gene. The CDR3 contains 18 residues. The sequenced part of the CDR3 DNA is TGTGCCAGCAGCCCCCGCTGGCAGGGGGCTCAGACTGGAAACACG. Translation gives CASSPRWQGAQTGNT. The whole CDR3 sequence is CASSPRWQGAQTGNTIYF.

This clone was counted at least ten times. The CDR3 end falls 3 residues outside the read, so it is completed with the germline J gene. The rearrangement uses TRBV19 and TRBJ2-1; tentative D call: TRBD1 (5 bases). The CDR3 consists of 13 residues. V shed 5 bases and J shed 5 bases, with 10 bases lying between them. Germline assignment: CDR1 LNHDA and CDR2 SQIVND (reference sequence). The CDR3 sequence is CASSFSRDNEQFF. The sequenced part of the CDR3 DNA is TGTGCCAGTAGTTTCTCCAGGGACAATGAG.

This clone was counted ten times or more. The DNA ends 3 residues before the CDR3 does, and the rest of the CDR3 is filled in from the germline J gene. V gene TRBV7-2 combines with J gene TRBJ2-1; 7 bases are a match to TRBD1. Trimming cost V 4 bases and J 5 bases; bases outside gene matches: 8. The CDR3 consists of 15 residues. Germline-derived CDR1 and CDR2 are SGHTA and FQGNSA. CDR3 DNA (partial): TGTGCCAGCAGCTCGGGACAGCAAGCCAACAATGAG. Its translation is CASSSGQQANNE. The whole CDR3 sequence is CASSSGQQANNEQFF.

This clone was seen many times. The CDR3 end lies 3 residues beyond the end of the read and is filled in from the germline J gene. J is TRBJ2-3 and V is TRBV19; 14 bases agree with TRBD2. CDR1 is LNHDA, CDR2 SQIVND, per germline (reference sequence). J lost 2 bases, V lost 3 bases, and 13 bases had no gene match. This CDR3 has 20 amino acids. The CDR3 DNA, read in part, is TGTGCCAGTAGTATCTCCGGGACTAGCGGGAGAGTCCGGCACACAGATACG. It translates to CASSISGTSGRVRHTDT. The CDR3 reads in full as CASSISGTSGRVRHTDTQYF.

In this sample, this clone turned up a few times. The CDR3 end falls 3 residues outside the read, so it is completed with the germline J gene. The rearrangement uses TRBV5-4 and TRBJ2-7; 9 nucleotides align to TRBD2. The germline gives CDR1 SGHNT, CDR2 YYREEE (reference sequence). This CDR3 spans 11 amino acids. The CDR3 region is CVAGGPYEQYF. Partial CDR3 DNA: TGTGTGGCGGGAGGGCCCTACGAG.

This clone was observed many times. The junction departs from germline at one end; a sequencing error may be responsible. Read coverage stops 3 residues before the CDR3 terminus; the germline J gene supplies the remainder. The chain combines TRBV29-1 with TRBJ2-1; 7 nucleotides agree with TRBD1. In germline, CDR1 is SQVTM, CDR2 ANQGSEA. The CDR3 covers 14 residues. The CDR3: CSVEGDSSYNEQFF. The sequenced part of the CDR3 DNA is TGCAGCGTCGAAGGGGACAGTTCCTACAATGAG.

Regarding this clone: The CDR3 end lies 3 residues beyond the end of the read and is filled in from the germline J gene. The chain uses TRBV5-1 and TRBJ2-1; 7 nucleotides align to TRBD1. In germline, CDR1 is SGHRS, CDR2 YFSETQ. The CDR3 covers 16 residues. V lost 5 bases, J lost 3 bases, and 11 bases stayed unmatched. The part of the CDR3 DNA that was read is TGCGCCAGCAGGCCGGCGAGGCCAGGGGGCTACAATGAG. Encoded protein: CASRPARPGGYNE. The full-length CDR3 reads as CASRPARPGGYNEQFF.